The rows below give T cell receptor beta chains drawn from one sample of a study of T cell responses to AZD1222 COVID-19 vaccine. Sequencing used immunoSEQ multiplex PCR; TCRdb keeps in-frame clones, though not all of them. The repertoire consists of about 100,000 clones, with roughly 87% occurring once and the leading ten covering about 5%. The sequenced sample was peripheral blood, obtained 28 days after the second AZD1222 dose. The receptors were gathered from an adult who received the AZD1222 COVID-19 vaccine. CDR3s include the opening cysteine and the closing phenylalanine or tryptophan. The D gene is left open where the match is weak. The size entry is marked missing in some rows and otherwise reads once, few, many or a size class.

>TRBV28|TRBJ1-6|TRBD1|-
CASSFFGQGGTYNSPLHF
TGTGCCAGCAGTTTCTTCGGACAGGGCGGGACCTATAATTCACCCCTCCACTTT
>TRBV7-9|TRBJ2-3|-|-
CASSLADGRPSTDTQYF
TGTGCCAGCAGCTTAGCGGACGGACGACCGAGCACAGATACGCAGTATTTT
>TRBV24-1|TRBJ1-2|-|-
CATSGSAAQDGYTF
TGTGCCACCAGTGGGAGCGCGGCACAGGATGGCTACACCTTC
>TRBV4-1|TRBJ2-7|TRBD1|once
CASSQDGNRGYEQYF
TGCGCCAGCAGCCAAGATGGGAACAGGGGCTACGAGCAGTACTTC
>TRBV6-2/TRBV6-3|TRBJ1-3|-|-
CASSYSSGPGNTIYF
TGTGCCAGCAGTTACTCGAGTGGTCCTGGAAACACCATATATTTT
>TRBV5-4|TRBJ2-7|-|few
CASSLMGEQYF
TGTGCCAGCAGCTTGATGGGAGAGCAGTACTTC
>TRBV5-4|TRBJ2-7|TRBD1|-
CASSLGDRAYEQYF
TGTGCCAGCAGCTTGGGTGACAGGGCCTACGAGCAGTACTTC
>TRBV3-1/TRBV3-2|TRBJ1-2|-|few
CASSQDQGVSGYTF
TGTGCCAGCAGCCAAGACCAGGGAGTGAGTGGCTACACCTTC
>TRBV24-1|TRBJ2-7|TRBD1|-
CATSAGDRFTGQYF
TGTGCCACCAGTGCCGGGGACAGGTTTACGGGGCAGTACTTC
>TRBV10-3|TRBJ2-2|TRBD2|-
CAIRPTGLAGRGELFF
TGTGCCATCAGACCGACGGGACTAGCGGGGCGGGGGGAGCTGTTTTTT
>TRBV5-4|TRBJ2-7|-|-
CASSFQGSLYEQYF
TGTGCCAGCAGCTTCCAGGGGAGCCTCTACGAGCAGTACTTC
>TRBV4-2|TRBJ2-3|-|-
CASSQATGYDTQYF
TGTGCCAGCAGCCAAGCAACAGGGTACGATACGCAGTATTTT
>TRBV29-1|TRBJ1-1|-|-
CSVGPNTEAFF
TGCAGCGTTGGTCCGAACACTGAAGCTTTCTTT
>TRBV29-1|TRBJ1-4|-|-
CSVNRGRGEKLFF
TGCAGCGTTAACCGGGGGCGTGGTGAAAAACTGTTTTTT
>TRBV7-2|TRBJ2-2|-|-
CASSTWTDYTGELFF
TGTGCCAGCAGTACCTGGACGGACTACACCGGGGAGCTGTTTTTT
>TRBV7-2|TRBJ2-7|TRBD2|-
CASSLAPGGAEQYF
TGTGCCAGCAGCTTAGCCCCGGGAGGGGCCGAGCAGTACTTC
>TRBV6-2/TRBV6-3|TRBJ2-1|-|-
CASSYFGAGTYNEQFF
TGTGCCAGCAGTTACTTCGGGGCGGGGACCTACAATGAGCAGTTCTTC
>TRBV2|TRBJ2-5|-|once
CASRVGQTQYF
TGTGCCAGCAGAGTTGGGCAGACCCAGTACTTC
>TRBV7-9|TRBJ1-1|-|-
CASSNLWAGEAFF
TGTGCCAGCAGCAATCTGTGGGCGGGTGAAGCTTTCTTT
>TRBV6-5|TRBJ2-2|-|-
CASSLPGSGELFF
TGTGCCAGCAGCCTCCCAGGGTCCGGGGAGCTGTTTTTT
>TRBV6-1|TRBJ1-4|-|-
CASSDRGHNNEKLFF
TGTGCCAGCAGTGACAGGGGACATAATAATGAAAAACTGTTTTTT
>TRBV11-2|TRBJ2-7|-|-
CASSPDRSYEQYF
TGTGCCAGCAGCCCCGACAGATCCTACGAGCAGTACTTC
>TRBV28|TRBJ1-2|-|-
CASSLPTGPNYGYTF
TGTGCCAGCAGTTTACCGACAGGCCCTAACTATGGCTACACCTTC
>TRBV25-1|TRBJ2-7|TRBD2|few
CASSEGGGYEQYF
TGTGCCAGCAGTGAAGGCGGGGGCTACGAGCAGTACTTC
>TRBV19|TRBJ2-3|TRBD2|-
CASSLGLAGTDTQYF
TGTGCCAGTAGTCTCGGACTAGCAGGCACAGATACGCAGTATTTT